Listed below are T cell receptor beta chains from one sample, sequenced in a study of T cell responses to AZD1222 COVID-19 vaccine. The protocol was immunoSEQ multiplex PCR, while the TCRdb copy is restricted to in-frame clones and leaves out a portion. This table has 80,000 or so clones, around four fifths appearing once. The sample in question was peripheral blood, obtained on day 0 of AZD1222 vaccination. These receptors were collected from an adult in good health. The CDR3 runs from the conserved cysteine through the conserved F or W. D genes are given only for firm matches. Expanded clones get a size class; other rows say once, few or many, or leave the size out.

CDR3	DNA	D	J	V	size
CASSLVGLSADQPQHF	TGTGCCAGCAGTTTGGTAGGCCTGTCGGCCGATCAGCCCCAGCATTTT	-	TRBJ1-5	TRBV28	-
CASSTGNTGELFF	TGTGCCAGCAGCACAGGGAACACCGGGGAGCTGTTTTTT	-	TRBJ2-2	TRBV7-3	few
CASSLGQGNTEAFF	TGTGCCAGCAGTTTAGGCCAGGGGAACACTGAAGCTTTCTTT	-	TRBJ1-1	TRBV27	-
CASSFYPTSGRSGANVLTF	TGTGCCAGCAGCTTCTACCCGACTAGCGGGCGCTCTGGGGCCAACGTCCTGACTTTC	TRBD2	TRBJ2-6	TRBV7-3	once
CASSPQGYYGYTF	TGTGCCAGCAGTCCACAAGGATACTATGGCTACACCTTC	-	TRBJ1-2	TRBV27	-
CASRSSGNTIYF	TGTGCCAGCAGGAGCTCTGGAAACACCATATATTTT	-	TRBJ1-3	TRBV12-3/TRBV12-4	-
CASSLAHDPPPNYGYTF	TGTGCCAGCAGCTTAGCTCATGACCCCCCGCCCAACTATGGCTACACCTTC	-	TRBJ1-2	TRBV7-2	-
CASSPGLADYEQYF	TGTGCCAGCAGCCCGGGACTAGCGGACTACGAGCAGTACTTC	TRBD2	TRBJ2-7	TRBV3-1/TRBV3-2	-
CASSVEGRNEQYF	TGTGCCAGCAGTGTCGAGGGGCGAAACGAGCAGTACTTC	-	TRBJ2-7	TRBV2	-
CASSQDPSGQGAEGYTF	TGTGCCAGCAGCCAAGACCCCTCGGGACAGGGGGCGGAGGGCTACACCTTC	TRBD1	TRBJ1-2	TRBV3-1/TRBV3-2	-
CASSPGTGNQPQHF	TGTGCCAGCAGCCCGGGGACAGGCAATCAGCCCCAGCATTTT	TRBD1	TRBJ1-5	TRBV7-9	-
CASSYVAGGYNEQFF	TGTGCCAGCAGTTACGTAGCGGGAGGGTACAATGAGCAGTTCTTC	TRBD2	TRBJ2-1	TRBV6-2/TRBV6-3	few
CASSQDAVSNQPQHF	TGCGCCAGCAGCCAAGATGCCGTTAGCAATCAGCCCCAGCATTTT	-	TRBJ1-5	TRBV4-3	-
CASGRGSQETQYF	TGTGCCAGCGGTCGTGGCAGTCAAGAGACCCAGTACTTC	-	TRBJ2-5	TRBV19	-
CASNPGQGVSSGGYTF	TGTGCCAGTAATCCGGGACAGGGTGTTTCTTCGGGTGGCTACACCTTC	TRBD1	TRBJ1-2	TRBV19	once
CASSPPRGTGGDTEAFF	TGTGCCAGCTCACCACCTCGGGGGACAGGGGGTGACACTGAAGCTTTCTTT	TRBD1	TRBJ1-1	TRBV18	-
CASRGLAGGLAYNEQFF	TGCGCCAGCCGCGGACTAGCGGGAGGGCTCGCCTACAATGAGCAGTTCTTC	TRBD2	TRBJ2-1	TRBV4-1	once
CATSRDFRNEQFF	TGTGCCACCAGCAGAGATTTCCGGAATGAGCAGTTCTTC	-	TRBJ2-1	TRBV15	-
CASRPGRQGNYGYTF	TGTGCCAGCAGGCCGGGGAGGCAGGGGAACTATGGCTACACCTTC	-	TRBJ1-2	TRBV2	-
CASSQVAVGYTF	TGTGCCAGCAGTCAGGTTGCCGTGGGCTACACCTTC	-	TRBJ1-2	TRBV12-3/TRBV12-4	-
CSVELVSGANVLTF	TGCAGCGTTGAATTGGTCTCTGGGGCCAACGTCCTGACTTTC	-	TRBJ2-6	TRBV29-1	-
CASSRGTSGSQETQYF	TGTGCCAGCAGTAGAGGGACTAGCGGGAGCCAAGAGACCCAGTACTTC	TRBD2	TRBJ2-5	TRBV27	-
CATSRAVRALGGKDEKLFF	TGTGCCACCAGCAGAGCGGTTCGAGCGTTGGGGGGTAAGGATGAAAAACTGTTTTTT	-	TRBJ1-4	TRBV15	once
CASSLNSRGTDTQYF	TGTGCCAGCAGTTTAAACTCCAGGGGCACAGATACGCAGTATTTT	-	TRBJ2-3	TRBV27	-
CASSLARSDYGYTF	TGTGCCAGCAGCCTGGCAAGGAGTGACTATGGCTACACCTTC	-	TRBJ1-2	TRBV11-2	-
CAIAEAAPGGYTF	TGTGCCATCGCGGAAGCGGCTCCGGGCGGCTACACCTTC	-	TRBJ1-2	TRBV10-3	-
CASSQGGLITEAFF	TGCGCCAGCAGCCAAGGGGGCCTGATTACTGAAGCTTTCTTT	-	TRBJ1-1	TRBV4-3	few
CASGTSSYEQYF	TGTGCCAGCGGGACTAGCTCCTACGAGCAGTACTTC	TRBD2	TRBJ2-7	TRBV7-8	-
CATTKFGENTGELFF	TGTGCCACGACGAAATTCGGGGAGAACACCGGGGAGCTGTTTTTT	-	TRBJ2-2	TRBV15	once
CASSQDRASGGGEQYF	TGTGCCAGCAGCCAAGATAGGGCTAGCGGGGGAGGGGAGCAGTACTTC	TRBD2	TRBJ2-7	TRBV4-2	-
CASSLDGREQYF	TGTGCCAGCAGTTTGGACGGGAGAGAGCAGTACTTC	-	TRBJ2-7	TRBV12-3/TRBV12-4	-
CASSEDLGAGELFF	TGTGCCAGCAGTGAGGATCTGGGGGCCGGGGAGCTGTTTTTT	-	TRBJ2-2	TRBV6-1	-
CASSSPHGGLRGNTIYF	TGTGCCAGCAGCTCCCCCCATGGAGGGCTTCGAGGAAACACCATATATTTT	-	TRBJ1-3	TRBV7-6	-
CASGLRPGGSAYEQYF	TGTGCTAGTGGTTTGAGGCCTGGGGGGAGCGCCTACGAGCAGTACTTC	-	TRBJ2-7	TRBV12-5	few
CAISRGGSNQPQHF	TGTGCCATCAGCAGGGGAGGAAGCAATCAGCCCCAGCATTTT	-	TRBJ1-5	TRBV10-3	-
CASSAQGARPDTQYF	TGCGCCAGCAGCGCACAGGGGGCGCGTCCGGATACGCAGTATTTT	TRBD1	TRBJ2-3	TRBV5-1	once
CASRTGLAGASTDTQYF	TGTGCCAGCAGAACCGGACTAGCGGGAGCGAGCACAGATACGCAGTATTTT	TRBD2	TRBJ2-3	TRBV11-2	-
CASSQDRGWDGYTF	TGCGCCAGCAGCCAGGACAGGGGTTGGGATGGCTACACCTTC	TRBD1	TRBJ1-2	TRBV5-1	-
CAWSGADYGYTF	TGTGCCTGGAGTGGGGCGGACTATGGCTACACCTTC	-	TRBJ1-2	TRBV30	-
CASSSPAGTGNYEQYF	TGTGCCAGCAGCTCCCCAGCTGGGACAGGAAACTACGAGCAGTACTTC	TRBD1	TRBJ2-7	TRBV7-2	-
CASSQDRGEKETQYF	TGCGCCAGCAGCCAAGACAGGGGCGAGAAGGAGACCCAGTACTTC	-	TRBJ2-5	TRBV4-3	-
CASSFAGGGEQYF	TGTGCCAGCAGCTTTGCAGGGGGCGGCGAGCAGTACTTC	TRBD1	TRBJ2-7	TRBV11-3	-
CASSLGFTDTQYF	TGTGCCAGCAGTTTGGGGTTCACAGATACGCAGTATTTT	-	TRBJ2-3	TRBV25-1	-
CASSFGDPVGNTEAFF	TGCGCCAGCAGCTTCGGTGACCCAGTGGGGAACACTGAAGCTTTCTTT	-	TRBJ1-1	TRBV5-1	-
CASSQDRGRGFYGYTF	TGCGCCAGCAGCCAAGATCGCGGCCGAGGCTTCTATGGCTACACCTTC	-	TRBJ1-2	TRBV4-3	-
CASSLSDSGQTQYF	TGTGCCAGCAGCTTATCTGACAGTGGACAGACCCAGTACTTC	-	TRBJ2-5	TRBV11-1	-